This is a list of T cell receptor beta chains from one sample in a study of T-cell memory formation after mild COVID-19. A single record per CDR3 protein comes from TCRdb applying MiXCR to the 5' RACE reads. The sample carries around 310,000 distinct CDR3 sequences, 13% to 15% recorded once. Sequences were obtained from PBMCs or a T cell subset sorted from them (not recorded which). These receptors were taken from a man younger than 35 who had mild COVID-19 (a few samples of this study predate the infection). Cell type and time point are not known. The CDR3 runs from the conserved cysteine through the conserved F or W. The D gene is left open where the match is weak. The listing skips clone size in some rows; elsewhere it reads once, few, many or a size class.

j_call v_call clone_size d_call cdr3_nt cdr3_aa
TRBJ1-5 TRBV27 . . TGTGCCAGCAGTTTATCGATCAGGGCTCAGCCCCAGCATTTT CASSLSIRAQPQHF
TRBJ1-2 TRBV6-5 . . TGTGCCAGCAAGCGGTTCAACTATGGCTACACCTTC CASKRFNYGYTF
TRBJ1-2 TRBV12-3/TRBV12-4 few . TGTGCCAGCAGTTCGTTTCCGGGACGGATAAACTATGGCTACACCTTC CASSSFPGRINYGYTF
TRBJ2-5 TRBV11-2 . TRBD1 TGTGCCAGCAGAAGACCCGGGACAGGGAAAGAAGAGACCCAGTACTTC CASRRPGTGKEETQYF
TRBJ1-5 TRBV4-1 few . TGCGCCAGCAGCCAAGAGCAACGGCCCTTTGGGCCCCAGCATTTT CASSQEQRPFGPQHF
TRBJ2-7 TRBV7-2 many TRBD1 TGTGCCAGCAGCACGACCCGACAGGGAAACTACGAGCAGTACTTC CASSTTRQGNYEQYF
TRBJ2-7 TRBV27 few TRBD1 TGTGCCAGCAGTTTTCGGACAGGGAGTTACGAGCAGTACTTC CASSFRTGSYEQYF
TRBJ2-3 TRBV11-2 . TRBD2 TGTGCCAGCAGCTACACGGGGGGGTTTAGCACAGATACGCAGTATTTT CASSYTGGFSTDTQYF
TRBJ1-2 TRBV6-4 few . TGTGCCAGCAGTCCCGGGTCCCCGGAGGATGGCTACACCTTC CASSPGSPEDGYTF
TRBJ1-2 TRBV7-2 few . TGTGCCAGCAGCACACACTATCCGACATCTGGCTACACCTTC CASSTHYPTSGYTF